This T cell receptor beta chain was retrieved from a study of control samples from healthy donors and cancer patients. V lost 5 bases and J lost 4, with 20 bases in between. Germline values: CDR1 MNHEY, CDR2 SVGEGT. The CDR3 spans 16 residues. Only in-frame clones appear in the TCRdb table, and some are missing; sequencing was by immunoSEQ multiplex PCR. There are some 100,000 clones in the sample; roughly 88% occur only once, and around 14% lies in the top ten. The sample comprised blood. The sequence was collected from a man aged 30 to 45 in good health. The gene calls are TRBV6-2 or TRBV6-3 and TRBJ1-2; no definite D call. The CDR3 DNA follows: TGTGCCAGCAGTCTCCTAGGGAATGTGAGAGGCTATGGCTACACCTTC. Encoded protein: CASSLLGNVRGYGYTF.